This passage covers 21 T cell receptor beta chains from one sample sequenced in a study of OX40 agonist ivuxolimab in advanced cancers. Produced via immunoSEQ multiplex PCR; TCRdb's table is partial and in-frame only. The repertoire includes 95,000 to 150,000 clones, about 93% of them detected once, and more than 0.15% sits in the top ten. This specimen was CD4+ or CD8+ T cells sorted from blood, taken in a trial of the OX40 agonist ivuxolimab. The receptors stem from an adult with an advanced solid tumor such as melanoma, head and neck, liver or kidney cancer.

J is TRBJ1-1 and V is TRBV5-1; 7 nucleotides align to TRBD1. Per the germline V gene, CDR1 is SGHRS and CDR2 is YFSETQ. CDR3 size: 15 residues. The V gene end was trimmed by 4 bases and the J gene end by 1 base; junction bases not matched to a gene: 7. In nucleotides, the CDR3 is TGCGCCAGCAGCAGAGACAGGGTGGGGAACACTGAAGCTTTCTTT. This encodes CASSRDRVGNTEAFF.

The chain is built from TRBV19 and TRBJ2-3; D is possibly TRBD1 (6 bases). With 9 bases removed from V and 1 base from J, the gap between germline ends came to 14 bases. The CDR3 covers 14 residues. Per germline, CDR1 LNHDA and CDR2 SQIVND (reference sequence). The CDR3, as DNA: TGTGCCAGCCGTAAACAGGGTGGCACAGATACGCAGTATTTT. It codes for CASRKQGGTDTQYF.

The gene calls are TRBV20-1 and TRBJ2-1; D perhaps matches TRBD2 (6 bases). CDR1 is DFQATT and CDR2 is SNEGSKA in the germline V gene (reference sequence). This CDR3 has 10 amino acids. The germline V and J ends were trimmed by 8 bases and 5 bases, with 7 bases remaining between them. The CDR3: CSPGDNEQFF. In nucleotides, the CDR3 is TGCAGTCCGGGGGACAATGAGCAGTTCTTC.

The chain has TRBV6-5 and TRBJ2-7; 11 bases align to TRBD1. This CDR3 is 16 amino acids long. CDR1 and CDR2 from the germline V gene are MNHEY and SVGAGI. Trimming cost V 0 bases and J 2 bases; bases outside gene matches: 3. Here the CDR3 DNA reads TGTGCCAGCAGTTACTCGGGGACAGGGGGAACCTACGAGCAGTACTTC. Its translation is CASSYSGTGGTYEQYF.

The CDR3 DNA sequence: TGTGCCAGTAGTTATCAGGATACCCCCTACGAGCAGTACTTC. Protein product: CASSYQDTPYEQYF. The chain has TRBV19 and TRBJ2-7, with D unresolved. This CDR3 is built from 14 residues. Germline V gene sequence: CDR1 LNHDA, CDR2 SQIVND (reference sequence). V shed 5 bases and J shed 2 bases, with 13 bases lying between them.

Turning to this clone: This same CDR3 is encoded by further DNA sequences in the sample. The V gene is TRBV18, the J gene TRBJ2-2; D possibly corresponds to TRBD1 (6 bases). The CDR3 totals 15 residues. V lost 3 bases, J lost 1 base, and 9 bases lay in between. Germline lookup yields CDR1 KGHSH and CDR2 LQKENI. The CDR3 reads CASSPLTGNTGELFF. The CDR3 coding sequence is TGTGCCAGCTCACCCCTGACAGGGAACACCGGGGAGCTGTTTTTT. The full variable domain, with the rest looked up from reference TRBV18 and TRBJ2-2, is NAGVMQNPRHLVRRRGQEARLRCSPMKGHSHVYWYRQLPEEGLKFMVYLQKENIIDESGMPKERFSAEFPKEGPSILRIQQVVRGDSAAYFCASSPLTGNTGELFFGEGSRLTVL.

V is TRBV6-6 and J is TRBJ1-5, with TRBD1 matching 7 bases. Looked up from germline, CDR1 is MNHNY and CDR2 is SVGAGI (reference sequence). The CDR3 spans 15 residues. The ends lost 7 bases at V and 0 bases at J; junction bases unmatched: 6. The CDR3 bases are TGTGCCAGCACCGCGGGACAGAATAGCAATCAGCCCCAGCATTTT. Protein: CASTAGQNSNQPQHF.

The table lists this clone with a count of one. J is TRBJ2-6 and V is TRBV19, with D unresolved. Germline lookup yields CDR1 LNHDA and CDR2 SQIVND (reference sequence). Trimming took off 4 bases at V and 2 bases at J, with 18 bases between the two ends. The CDR3 has 18 residues. The CDR3 region has the DNA TGTGCCAGTAGTAGCTGGGCTAACGATGAAACTGGGGCCAACGTCCTGACTTTC. This encodes CASSSWANDETGANVLTF.

The chain recombines TRBV2 with TRBJ1-2; 7 bases line up with TRBD1. CDR1 and CDR2 (germline): SNHLY, FYNNEI. V was clipped by 6 bases and J by 4 bases; unmatched bases: 5. This CDR3 is 13 amino acids long. CDR3 sequence reads: CASRAGTAYGYTF. CDR3 in DNA: TGTGCCAGCAGAGCCGGGACAGCCTATGGCTACACCTTC.

This sequence joins TRBV28 and TRBJ1-3; D unresolved. The germline CDR1 and CDR2 sequences are MDHEN and SYDVKM. The CDR3 sequence is 14 residues long. Trimming took 8 bases from V and 0 from J, leaving 11 bases between them. The CDR3 reads CASGLQSSGNTIYF. The DNA for the CDR3 is TGTGCCAGCGGATTACAGAGCTCTGGAAACACCATATATTTT. Using reference TRBV28 and TRBJ1-3 for the parts outside the CDR3, the full variable domain is DVKVTQSSRYLVKRTGEKVFLECVQDMDHENMFWYRQDPGLGLRLIYFSYDVKMKEKGDIPEGYSVSREKKERFSLILESASTNQTSMYLCASGLQSSGNTIYFGEGSWLTVV.

The rearrangement joins TRBV6-6 to TRBJ2-3; D may be TRBD1 (6 bases). Looked up from germline, CDR1 is MNHNY and CDR2 is SVGAGI (reference sequence). V lost 6 bases to trimming and J lost 1 base, with 11 bases between them. There are 14 residues in the CDR3. The CDR3: CASRYRVRTDTQYF. The CDR3 bases are TGTGCCAGCAGGTACAGGGTTCGCACAGATACGCAGTATTTT.

The count of this clone is one. The chain recombines TRBV7-3 with TRBJ2-3; D is undetermined. CDR1 is SGHTA and CDR2 is FQGTGA in the germline V gene. V was trimmed by 5 bases and J by 3 bases, leaving 21 bases between them. This CDR3 contains 17 residues. CDR3 bases: TGTGCCAGCAGCCCCCAGCGTGGAGCCAGTTATACAGATACGCAGTATTTT. Translation gives CASSPQRGASYTDTQYF. Variable domain in full (rest from reference TRBV7-3 and TRBJ2-3): GAGVSQTPSNKVTEKGKYVELRCDPISGHTALYWYRQSLGQGPEFLIYFQGTGAADDSGLPNDRFFAVRPEGSVSTLKIQRTERGDSAVYLCASSPQRGASYTDTQYFGPGTRLTVL.

The CDR3 coding sequence is TGTGCCAGTAGAAGAAAAACCGGGACGGGTGCAACTAATGAAAAACTGTTTTTT. Its translation is CASRRKTGTGATNEKLFF. V is TRBV19 and J is TRBJ1-4, with D possibly being TRBD1 (5 bases). V was clipped by 6 bases and J by 0 bases, with 20 bases between them. Germline CDR1 LNHDA, CDR2 SQIVND (reference sequence). The CDR3 is made up of 18 amino acids.

This chain connects TRBV19 to TRBJ2-5; tentatively, D is TRBD1 (5 bases). V dropped 4 bases and J dropped 1 base, with 7 bases sitting between them. This CDR3 contains 13 residues. The germline V gene has CDR1 LNHDA and CDR2 SQIVND (reference sequence). The CDR3 DNA reads as TGTGCCAGTAGTACAGGGATCCAAGAGACCCAGTACTTC. It yields the protein CASSTGIQETQYF.

This clone was observed a handful of times. The rearrangement uses TRBV28 and TRBJ1-5, with D maybe TRBD1 (5 bases). The germline V gene has CDR1 MDHEN and CDR2 SYDVKM. V shed 4 bases and J shed 6 bases, with 13 bases lying between them. The length of the CDR3 is 14 residues. CDR3: CASSSSDRGQPQHF. CDR3 bases: TGTGCCAGCAGTTCCTCCGACAGAGGTCAGCCCCAGCATTTT.

V gene TRBV4-2 combines with J gene TRBJ1-1, with 7 bases lining up with TRBD1. Looked up from germline, CDR1 is LGHNA and CDR2 is YNFKEQ. This CDR3 comprises 15 residues. Trimming took 0 bases from V and 5 from J; bases not matched to a gene: 6. The CDR3: CASSQDQTGWTEAFF. CDR3 DNA sequence: TGTGCCAGCAGCCAAGATCAGACAGGGTGGACTGAAGCTTTCTTT.

V gene TRBV30 combines with J gene TRBJ1-5; no clear D. V was cut by 5 bases and J by 1 base, with 12 bases left in between. The CDR3 totals 14 residues. Germline V lookup: CDR1 GTSNPN, CDR2 SVGIG (reference sequence). The CDR3 loop is CAWSKGRSNQPQHF. The CDR3 nucleotides read TGTGCCTGGTCCAAGGGAAGGAGCAATCAGCCCCAGCATTTT.

The V call is TRBV5-4, the J call TRBJ2-1, with TRBD2 identical over 7 bases. The germline V gene has CDR1 SGHNT and CDR2 YYREEE (reference sequence). The CDR3 spans 15 residues. The trim removed 3 bases at V and 4 bases at J, leaving 7 bases unmatched. CDR3 nucleotides: TGTGCCAGCAGCTGGGGGGAGGGACTTTACAATGAGCAGTTCTTC. Translated, it gives CASSWGEGLYNEQFF.

The chain uses TRBV2 and TRBJ1-2; D not resolved. With 4 bases removed from V and 5 bases from J, the gap between germline ends came to 5 bases. CDR1 is SNHLY and CDR2 is FYNNEI in the germline V gene. The length of the CDR3 is 11 residues. The CDR3 loop reads CASSVGYGYTF. CDR3 bases: TGTGCCAGCAGTGTAGGGTATGGCTACACCTTC. Together with reference TRBV2 and TRBJ1-2, the CDR3 gives the full variable domain: EPEVTQTPSHQVTQMGQEVILRCVPISNHLYFYWYRQILGQKVEFLVSFYNNEISEKSEIFDDQFSVERPDGSNFTLKIRSTKLEDSAMYFCASSVGYGYTFGSGTRLTVV.

The chain employs TRBV6-5 and TRBJ1-4; D ambiguous. This CDR3 contains 12 residues. V gave up 3 bases and J gave up 8 bases, with 7 bases separating them. Germline V gene lookup returns CDR1 MNHEY and CDR2 SVGAGI. This CDR3 is CASSYLNEKLFF. Written as DNA, the CDR3 is TGTGCCAGCAGTTATCTGAACGAAAAACTGTTTTTT.

This sequence joins TRBV19 and TRBJ1-4; D not resolved. V was cut by 1 base and J by 13 bases, with 13 bases left in between. CDR1 and CDR2 from the germline V gene are LNHDA and SQIVND (reference sequence). This CDR3 spans 13 amino acids. The CDR3 bases are TGTGCCAGTAGTATAGCGATTCGGGGAGGACTGTTTTTT. This sequence encodes CASSIAIRGGLFF.